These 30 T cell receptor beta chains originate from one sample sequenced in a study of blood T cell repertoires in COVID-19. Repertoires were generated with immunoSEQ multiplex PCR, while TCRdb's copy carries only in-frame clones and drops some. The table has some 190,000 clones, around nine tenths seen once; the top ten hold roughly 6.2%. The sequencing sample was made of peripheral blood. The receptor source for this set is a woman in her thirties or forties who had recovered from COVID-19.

CDR3 loop: CASSLGLLAGEGEQFF. The CDR3 region has the DNA TGTGCCAGCAGCTTGGGACTACTAGCGGGAGAAGGAGAGCAGTTCTTC. The J gene is TRBJ2-1, the V gene TRBV5-4; 11 bases map to TRBD2. CDR1 and CDR2 from the germline V gene are SGHNT and YYREEE (reference sequence). V shed 0 bases, J shed 10 bases, and the junction held 9 bases outside the gene matches. The CDR3 is made up of 16 amino acids.

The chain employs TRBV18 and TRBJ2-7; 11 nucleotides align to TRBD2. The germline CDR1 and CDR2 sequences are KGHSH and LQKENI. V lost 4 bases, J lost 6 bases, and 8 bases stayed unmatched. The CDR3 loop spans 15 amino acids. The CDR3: CASSLGSGRVGEQYF. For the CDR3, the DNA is TGTGCCAGCTCACTCGGTAGCGGGAGGGTCGGCGAGCAGTACTTC. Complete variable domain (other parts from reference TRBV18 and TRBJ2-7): NAGVMQNPRHLVRRRGQEARLRCSPMKGHSHVYWYRQLPEEGLKFMVYLQKENIIDESGMPKERFSAEFPKEGPSILRIQQVVRGDSAAYFCASSLGSGRVGEQYFGPGTRLTVT.

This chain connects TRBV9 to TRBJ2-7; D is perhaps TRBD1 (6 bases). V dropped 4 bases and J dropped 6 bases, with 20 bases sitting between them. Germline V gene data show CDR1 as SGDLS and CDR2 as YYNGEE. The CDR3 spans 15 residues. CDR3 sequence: CASSPGQKNRGEQYF. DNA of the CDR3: TGTGCCAGCAGCCCTGGACAGAAAAACCGGGGCGAGCAGTACTTC.

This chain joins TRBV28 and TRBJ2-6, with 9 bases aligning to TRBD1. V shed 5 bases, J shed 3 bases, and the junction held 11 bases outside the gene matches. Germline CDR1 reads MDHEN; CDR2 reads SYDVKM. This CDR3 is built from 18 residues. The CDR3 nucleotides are TGTGCCAGCAGTCCGCCGGGACAGGGAGGACTTGGGGCCAACGTCCTGACTTTC. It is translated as CASSPPGQGGLGANVLTF.

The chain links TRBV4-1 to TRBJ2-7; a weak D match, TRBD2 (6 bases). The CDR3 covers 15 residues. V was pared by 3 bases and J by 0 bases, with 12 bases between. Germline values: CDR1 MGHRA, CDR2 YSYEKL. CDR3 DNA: TGCGCCAGCAGCCAGGCCGGGACTGACTCCTACGAGCAGTACTTC. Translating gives CASSQAGTDSYEQYF.

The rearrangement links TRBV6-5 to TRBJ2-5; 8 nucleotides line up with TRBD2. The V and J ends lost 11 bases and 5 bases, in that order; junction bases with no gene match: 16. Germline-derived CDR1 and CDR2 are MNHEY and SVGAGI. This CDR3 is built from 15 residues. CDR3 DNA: TGTGCCTCCGTGTGGGCCAGCGGGAGTGGGGAGACCCAGTACTTC. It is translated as CASVWASGSGETQYF.

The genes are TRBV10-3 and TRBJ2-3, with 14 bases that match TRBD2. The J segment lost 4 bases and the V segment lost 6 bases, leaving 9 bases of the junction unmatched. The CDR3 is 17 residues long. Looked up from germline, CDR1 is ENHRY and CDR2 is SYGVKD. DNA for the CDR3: TGTGCCATCAGCGGTGGACTAGCGGGAGGTATATCAGATACGCAGTATTTT. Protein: CAISGGLAGGISDTQYF.

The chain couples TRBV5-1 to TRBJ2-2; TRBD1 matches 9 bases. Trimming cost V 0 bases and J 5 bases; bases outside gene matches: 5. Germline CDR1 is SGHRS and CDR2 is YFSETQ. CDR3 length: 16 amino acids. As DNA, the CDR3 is TGCGCCAGCAGCTTGGAGACAGGGGGAAGGACCGGGGAGCTGTTTTTT. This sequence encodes CASSLETGGRTGELFF.

In DNA, the CDR3 is TGTGCCAGCAGTCTTAGGACAGAAGCTTTCTTT. Its translation is CASSLRTEAFF. V is TRBV12-3 or TRBV12-4 and J is TRBJ1-1, with D maybe TRBD1 (5 bases). V was cut by 5 bases and J by 8 bases, with 9 bases left in between. CDR3 length equals 11 residues.

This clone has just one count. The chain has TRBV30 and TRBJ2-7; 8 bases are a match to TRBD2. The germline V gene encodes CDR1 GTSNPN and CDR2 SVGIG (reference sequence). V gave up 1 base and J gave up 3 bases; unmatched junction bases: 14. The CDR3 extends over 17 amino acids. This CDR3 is CAWSATLVSGSGYEQYF. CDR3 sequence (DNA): TGTGCCTGGAGTGCGACCCTAGTGAGCGGGAGCGGCTACGAGCAGTACTTC.

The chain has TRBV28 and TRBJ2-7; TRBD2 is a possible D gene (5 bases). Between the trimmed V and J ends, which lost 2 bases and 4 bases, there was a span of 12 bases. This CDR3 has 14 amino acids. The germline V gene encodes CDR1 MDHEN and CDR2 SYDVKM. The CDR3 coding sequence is TGTGCCAGCAGTTTACGAGGGAGCGCGTACGAGCAGTACTTC. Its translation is CASSLRGSAYEQYF.

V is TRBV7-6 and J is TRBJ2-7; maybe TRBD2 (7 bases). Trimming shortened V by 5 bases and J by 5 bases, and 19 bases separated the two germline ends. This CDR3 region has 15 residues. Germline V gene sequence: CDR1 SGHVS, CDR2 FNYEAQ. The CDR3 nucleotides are TGTGCCAGCAGCGGGAACGTTGGGGGGGCCAACGAGCAGTACTTC. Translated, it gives CASSGNVGGANEQYF.

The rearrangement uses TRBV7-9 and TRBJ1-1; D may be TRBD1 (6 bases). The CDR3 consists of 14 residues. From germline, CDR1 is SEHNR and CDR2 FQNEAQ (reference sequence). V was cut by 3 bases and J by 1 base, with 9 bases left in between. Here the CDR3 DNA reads TGTGCCAGCAGCTTTTGGACAGCGAACACTGAAGCTTTCTTT. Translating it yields CASSFWTANTEAFF.

CDR3: CASSLGTSGSAYIQYF. The CDR3 region has the DNA TGTGCCAGCAGCCTGGGGACTAGCGGGAGTGCATACATTCAGTACTTC. V gene TRBV7-2 combines with J gene TRBJ2-4, with 14 bases lining up with TRBD2. With V trimmed by 5 bases and J by 8 bases, 8 bases remained unmatched. This CDR3 spans 16 amino acids. CDR1 is SGHTA, CDR2 FQGNSA, per germline.

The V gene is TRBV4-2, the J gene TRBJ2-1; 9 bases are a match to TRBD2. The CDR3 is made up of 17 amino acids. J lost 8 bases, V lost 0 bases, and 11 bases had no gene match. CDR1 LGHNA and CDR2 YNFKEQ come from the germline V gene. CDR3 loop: CASSQEFAREGPDEQFF. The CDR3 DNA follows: TGTGCCAGCAGCCAAGAGTTCGCGCGGGAGGGCCCCGATGAGCAGTTCTTC.

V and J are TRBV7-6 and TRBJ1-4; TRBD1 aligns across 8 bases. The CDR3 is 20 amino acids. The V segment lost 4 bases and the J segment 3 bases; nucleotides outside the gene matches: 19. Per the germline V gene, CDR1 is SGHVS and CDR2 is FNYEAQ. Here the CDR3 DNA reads TGTGCCAGCAGCTACCCATCTTACGTATACAGGGGGAAGGCTAATGAAAAACTGTTTTTT. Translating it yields CASSYPSYVYRGKANEKLFF.

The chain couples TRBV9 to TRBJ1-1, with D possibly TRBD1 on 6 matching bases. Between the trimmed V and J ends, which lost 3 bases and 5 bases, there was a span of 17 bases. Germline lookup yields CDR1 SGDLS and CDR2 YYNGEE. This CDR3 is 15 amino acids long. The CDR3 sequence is CASSENLGGLTEAFF. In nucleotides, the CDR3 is TGTGCCAGCAGCGAGAATCTGGGGGGGCTTACTGAAGCTTTCTTT.

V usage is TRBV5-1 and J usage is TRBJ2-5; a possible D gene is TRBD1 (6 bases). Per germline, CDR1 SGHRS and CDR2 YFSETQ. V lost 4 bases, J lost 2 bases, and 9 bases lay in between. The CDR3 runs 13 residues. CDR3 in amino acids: CASSQQGQETQYF. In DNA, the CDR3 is TGCGCCAGCAGCCAGCAGGGGCAAGAGACCCAGTACTTC.

Here the CDR3 DNA reads TGCGCCAGCAGCCTTGGACAGCAAGGTACCACTGAAGCTTTCTTT. Residues: CASSLGQQGTTEAFF. This chain links TRBV5-1 with TRBJ1-1, with D possibly TRBD1 on 6 matching bases. The V gene lost 4 bases and the J gene lost 4 bases, with 17 bases spanning the gap. This CDR3 is built from 15 residues. CDR1 and CDR2 (germline): SGHRS, YFSETQ.

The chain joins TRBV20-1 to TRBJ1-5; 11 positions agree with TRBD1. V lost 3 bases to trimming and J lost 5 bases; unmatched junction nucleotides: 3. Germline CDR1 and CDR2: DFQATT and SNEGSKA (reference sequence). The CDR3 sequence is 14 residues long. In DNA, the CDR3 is TGCAGTGCTAGTGGGACAGGGGGAGATCAGCCCCAGCATTTT. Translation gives CSASGTGGDQPQHF.

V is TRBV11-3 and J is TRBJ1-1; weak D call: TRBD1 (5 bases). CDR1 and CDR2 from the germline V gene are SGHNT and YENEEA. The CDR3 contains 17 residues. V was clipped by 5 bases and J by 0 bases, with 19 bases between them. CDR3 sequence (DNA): TGTGCCAGCAGCCCACAGGCTCGCGGTTTAATGAACACTGAAGCTTTCTTT. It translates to CASSPQARGLMNTEAFF.

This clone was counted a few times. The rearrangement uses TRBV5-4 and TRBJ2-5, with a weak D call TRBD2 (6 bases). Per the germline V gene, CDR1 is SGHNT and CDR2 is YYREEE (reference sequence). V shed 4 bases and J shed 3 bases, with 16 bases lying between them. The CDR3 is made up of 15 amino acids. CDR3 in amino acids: CASSTGTPGEETQYF. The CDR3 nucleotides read TGTGCCAGCAGCACCGGGACCCCGGGGGAAGAGACCCAGTACTTC.

CDR3: CASSLSRGTEAFF. The CDR3 DNA reads TGTGCCAGCAGTTTGTCTCGCGGAACTGAAGCTTTCTTT. V and J are TRBV12-3 or TRBV12-4 and TRBJ1-1; no definite D call. CDR3 size: 13 residues. Trimming took off 3 bases at V and 5 bases at J, with 10 bases between the two ends.

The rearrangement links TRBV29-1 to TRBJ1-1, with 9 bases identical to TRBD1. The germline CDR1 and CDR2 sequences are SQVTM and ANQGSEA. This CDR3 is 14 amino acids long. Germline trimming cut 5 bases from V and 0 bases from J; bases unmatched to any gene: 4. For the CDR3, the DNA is TGCAGCGTTCTGACAGGGGGGTTGAACACTGAAGCTTTCTTT. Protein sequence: CSVLTGGLNTEAFF.

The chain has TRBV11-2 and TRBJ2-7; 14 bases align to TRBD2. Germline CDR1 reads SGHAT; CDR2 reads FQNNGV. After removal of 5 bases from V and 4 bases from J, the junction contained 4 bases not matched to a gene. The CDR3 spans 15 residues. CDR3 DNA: TGTGCCAGCAGCCTCGGACTAGCGGGAGGATACGAGCAGTACTTC. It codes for CASSLGLAGGYEQYF.

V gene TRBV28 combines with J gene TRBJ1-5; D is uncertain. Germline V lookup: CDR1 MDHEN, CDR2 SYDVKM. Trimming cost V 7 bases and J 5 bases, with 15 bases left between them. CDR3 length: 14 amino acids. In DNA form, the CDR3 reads TGTGCCAGCACTACTAATTCCGGGGATCAGCCCCAGCATTTT. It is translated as CASTTNSGDQPQHF.

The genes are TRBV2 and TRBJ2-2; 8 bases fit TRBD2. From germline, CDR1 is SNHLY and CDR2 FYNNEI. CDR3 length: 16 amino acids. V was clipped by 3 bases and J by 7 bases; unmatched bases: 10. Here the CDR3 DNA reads TGTGCCAGCAGTGATTTGGCGGGAGGTCTTGGCGGGGAGCTGTTTTTT. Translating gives CASSDLAGGLGGELFF.

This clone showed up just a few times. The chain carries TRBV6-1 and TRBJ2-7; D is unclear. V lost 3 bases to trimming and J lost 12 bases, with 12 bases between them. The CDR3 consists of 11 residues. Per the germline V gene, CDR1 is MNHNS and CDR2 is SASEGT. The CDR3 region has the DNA TGTGCCAGCAGTGATCTTCTGGGCCGGTACTTC. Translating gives CASSDLLGRYF.

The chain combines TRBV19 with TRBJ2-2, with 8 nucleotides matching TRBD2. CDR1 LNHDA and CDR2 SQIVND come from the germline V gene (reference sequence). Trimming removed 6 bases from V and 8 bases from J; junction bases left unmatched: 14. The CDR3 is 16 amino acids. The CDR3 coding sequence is TGTGCCAGTAGCCTCCGGGGGGGGGCGTTTTTTGGGGAGCTGTTTTTT. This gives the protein CASSLRGGAFFGELFF.

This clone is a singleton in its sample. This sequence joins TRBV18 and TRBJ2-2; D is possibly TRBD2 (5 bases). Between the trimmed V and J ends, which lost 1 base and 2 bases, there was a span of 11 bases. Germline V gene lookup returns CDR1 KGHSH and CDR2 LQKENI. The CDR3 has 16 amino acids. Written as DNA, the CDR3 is TGTGCCAGCTCACCACGGCTAGCCGATAACACCGGGGAGCTGTTTTTT. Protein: CASSPRLADNTGELFF.